This T cell receptor (beta chain) was identified in a study of blood T cell repertoires in COVID-19. About the research overall: Researchers got acute and convalescent COVID-19 samples from the United States, Italy and Spain. T cells, B-cell-depleted T cells, or PBMCs supplied cDNA or gDNA.

In the authors' workflow: Amplification of reference gene primers was used by the study to estimate nucleated cell counts. Clones were sequenced by immunoSEQ multiplex PCR, and TCRdb holds only the in-frame ones, with some missing. D and trimming were read from the DNA, whereas the V and J calls and clone size are those reported in that table. The sample records 65,000 to 95,000 clones, over 75% being singletons. Germline V CDR1 and CDR2: LGHNA, YSLEER. The germline V and J ends were trimmed by 0 bases and 1 base, with 6 bases remaining between them. The CDR3 loop spans 14 amino acids. This sequence joins TRBV4-3 and TRBJ1-1; D unclear. This sequence originates from a man between 65 and 85 years old with acute or convalescent COVID-19. The sequenced sample was peripheral blood. Here the CDR3 DNA reads TGCGCCAGCAGCCAAGATGGCCGGAACACTGAAGCTTTCTTT. Its protein is CASSQDGRNTEAFF.